The 6 T cell receptor beta chains reported below all come from one sample, sequenced in a study of T cell responses to AZD1222 COVID-19 vaccine. TCRdb keeps only in-frame clones here, not all; method: immunoSEQ multiplex PCR. Altogether 86,000 or so clones are present, under 95% being singletons, with the ten largest covering 4.5% to 5.5%. The specimen was peripheral blood, collected on day 0 of MenACWY control vaccination. Receptors originate from an adult in good health.

The chain uses TRBV30 and TRBJ2-7; 10 nucleotides line up with TRBD1. The ends lost 1 base at V and 5 bases at J; junction bases unmatched: 5. This CDR3 is built from 14 residues. Germline CDR1 is GTSNPN and CDR2 is SVGIG (reference sequence). Here the CDR3 reads CAWSGGDRGNEQYF. The DNA of the CDR3 is TGTGCCTGGAGTGGGGGGGACAGGGGAAACGAGCAGTACTTC.

The V and J genes are TRBV3-1 (or the pseudogene TRBV3-2) and TRBJ2-1; the D gene is possibly TRBD2 (6 bases). Trimming pared 0 bases from V and 9 bases from J, leaving 15 bases between. The CDR3 is 15 residues long. The germline V gene has CDR1 LGHDT and CDR2 YNNKEL (reference sequence). CDR3 in DNA: TGTGCCAGCAGCCAAGATGGGATGACTAGTTTTGAGCAGTTCTTC. Translated, it gives CASSQDGMTSFEQFF.

The rearrangement uses TRBV5-4 and TRBJ2-7; D remains unclear. This CDR3 region has 13 residues. Trimming cost V 1 base and J 0 bases, with 5 bases left between them. Germline values: CDR1 SGHNT, CDR2 YYREEE (reference sequence). The CDR3 loop reads CASSLPNSYEQYF. DNA of the CDR3: TGTGCCAGCAGCTTGCCCAACTCCTACGAGCAGTACTTC.

In this sample, this clone turned up once. V is TRBV7-9 and J is TRBJ2-2; D is possibly TRBD2 (6 bases). The CDR3 totals 15 residues. The V end was cut by 3 bases, the J end by 0 bases, with 8 bases between. Looked up from germline, CDR1 is SEHNR and CDR2 is FQNEAQ (reference sequence). The CDR3 sequence is CASSFGGPNTGELFF. The CDR3 DNA reads TGTGCCAGCAGCTTCGGGGGACCGAACACCGGGGAGCTGTTTTTT.

The V call is TRBV6-4, the J call TRBJ1-2, with D hard to call. The CDR3 totals 13 residues. Germline V gene data show CDR1 as MRHNA and CDR2 as SNTAGT. V was cut by 3 bases and J by 1 base, with 6 bases left in between. The CDR3 DNA sequence: TGTGCCAGCAGTGAGGGGAGTAACTATGGCTACACCTTC. Encoded protein: CASSEGSNYGYTF.

This clone was found once. The V gene is TRBV2, the J gene TRBJ2-2; no clear D. In germline, CDR1 is SNHLY, CDR2 FYNNEI. Trimming shortened V by 5 bases and J by 5 bases, and 12 bases separated the two germline ends. This CDR3 is built from 14 residues. The CDR3: CASSPGQKTGELFF. In DNA, the CDR3 is TGTGCCAGCAGTCCGGGTCAAAAAACCGGGGAGCTGTTTTTT.